These 4 T cell receptor beta chains originate from one sample sequenced in a study of CD8 T cells in ankylosing spondylitis. These TCRs are of unknown antigen specificity. In TCRdb, the 5' RACE reads were re-called with MiXCR into one record per CDR3 protein. The table includes over 600,000 distinct CDR3 sequences, around a fifth detected once. Overall study findings and caveats: Blood from ankylosing spondylitis patients appeared to carry a characteristic eight-variant TCR beta motif.

The sample comprised blood, either unsorted or a sorted T cell fraction (not recorded which). The receptor source for this set is a male donor with ankylosing spondylitis.

The chain uses TRBV6-2 or TRBV6-3 and TRBJ2-1; D possibly corresponds to TRBD2 (5 bases). The germline gives CDR1 MNHEY, CDR2 SVGEGT. V was pared by 6 bases and J by 7 bases, with 19 bases between. The CDR3 has 15 amino acids. The CDR3 nucleotides are TGTGCCAGCAGGAAAGCGGCTACTTTGGGGAATGAGCAGTTCTTC. It is translated as CASRKAATLGNEQFF.

In this sample, this clonotype turned up many times. The rearrangement uses TRBV12-3 or TRBV12-4 and TRBJ1-4; D might be TRBD1 (5 bases). The CDR3 consists of 14 residues. V was pared by 3 bases and J by 7 bases, with 12 bases between. CDR3 sequence: CASSFRGTGEKLFF. The DNA for the CDR3 is TGTGCCAGCAGTTTTAGAGGGACCGGTGAAAAACTGTTTTTT.

The chain joins TRBV3-1 to TRBJ2-7, with D uncertain. V lost 2 bases, J lost 1 base, and 12 bases lay in between. The CDR3 consists of 15 residues. Germline V gene sequence: CDR1 LGHDT, CDR2 YNNKEL (reference sequence). The CDR3 nucleotides read TGTGCCAGCAGCCAAAGTGGTCGCTTATCCTACGAGCAGTACTTC. It codes for CASSQSGRLSYEQYF.

This chain joins TRBV2 and TRBJ1-6; TRBD1 is a possible D gene (6 bases). The V end lost 7 bases, the J end lost 7 bases, and 11 bases lay between the germline ends. Germline CDR1 reads SNHLY; CDR2 reads FYNNEI. The CDR3 contains 13 residues. Here the CDR3 DNA reads TGTGCCAGCAAAACAGGGCACAATTCACCCCTCCACTTT. Its protein is CASKTGHNSPLHF.